This T cell receptor beta chain was profiled in a study of a mutant IDH1 vaccine in newly diagnosed glioma. Study conclusions and caveats: Changes in the top peripheral T cell clonotypes seemingly had no bearing on pseudoprogression. Vaccine-induced immune responses were detected in roughly 92% of patients.

Regarding time point: baseline, week 1 (first vaccination visit). Documented treatment: pre-vaccination baseline after standard-of-care therapy. Comment on this clone: Its target is unknown.

Looked up from germline, CDR1 is KGHSH and CDR2 is LQKENI. Trimming cost V 7 bases and J 4 bases; bases outside gene matches: 5. The CDR3 spans 14 residues. TCRdb keeps only in-frame clones here, not all; method: immunoSEQ multiplex PCR. The sample has over 20,000 clones, 90% to 95% seen once. The TCR comes from a man younger than 40 with glioma. The chain uses TRBV18 and TRBJ2-1, with TRBD2 matching over 9 bases. The material was PBMCs, obtained from a glioma patient treated with radiotherapy, temozolomide or both. CDR3 sequence: CASLGTSRYNEQFF. The CDR3 coding sequence is TGTGCCAGCTTAGGGACTAGCAGATACAATGAGCAGTTCTTC.